This is a list of T cell receptor beta chains from one sample in a study of T-cell memory formation after mild COVID-19. TCRdb itself ran the 5' RACE reads through MiXCR, one entry per CDR3 protein. The table has fewer than 700,000 distinct CDR3 sequences, about 20% seen once. Material: PBMCs or a T cell subset sorted from them (not recorded which). These receptors were collected from an adult woman who had mild COVID-19 (a few samples of this study predate the infection). Cell type and time point are not known. Both conserved end residues are part of each CDR3. The D gene is left open where the match is weak. Clone size appears in some rows only: once, few, many, or a class for an expanded clone.

clone_size,v_call,j_call,d_call,cdr3_nt,cdr3_aa
NA,TRBV20-1,TRBJ2-7,NA,TGCAGTGCTAGGAAGGAGGGCCTGTACGAGCAGTACTTC,CSARKEGLYEQYF
NA,TRBV20-1,TRBJ2-5,NA,TGCAGTGCTAGAGCTCCGAGGATTGGTGGAGAGACCCAGTACTTC,CSARAPRIGGETQYF
NA,TRBV2,TRBJ2-7,NA,TGTGCCAGCGGGATGGGCAGTATTTCCTACGAGCAGTACTTC,CASGMGSISYEQYF
few,TRBV9,TRBJ2-7,NA,TGTGCCAGCAGCGCTGACGGGAGCTCCTACGAGCAGTACTTC,CASSADGSSYEQYF
NA,TRBV12-3/TRBV12-4,TRBJ2-1,TRBD1,TGTGCCAGCAGTTTACTAGGGGGCGCAATCAATGAGCAGTTCTTC,CASSLLGGAINEQFF
NA,TRBV29-1,TRBJ1-1,TRBD1,TGCAGCGTTGGTGCAGACAGGGTGACTGAAGCTTTCTTT,CSVGADRVTEAFF
few,TRBV6-5,TRBJ1-5,NA,TGTGCCAGCAGTTACCTCGGCAATCAGCCCCAGCATTTT,CASSYLGNQPQHF
NA,TRBV18,TRBJ2-3,NA,TGTGCCAGCTCAACCCAGAGCACAGATACGCAGTATTTT,CASSTQSTDTQYF
NA,TRBV20-1,TRBJ2-5,NA,TGCAGTGCTAGTTGGGTGGGGCACAAAGAGACCCAGTACTTC,CSASWVGHKETQYF
NA,TRBV20-1,TRBJ2-1,TRBD1,TGCAGTGCTAGAGATCTGACAGGGCCAAATGAGCAGTTCTTC,CSARDLTGPNEQFF
NA,TRBV7-9,TRBJ1-3,NA,TGTGCCAGCAGCCGGGTCGGGGGTTCGGGCGGAAACACCATATATTTT,CASSRVGGSGGNTIYF
NA,TRBV5-1,TRBJ1-6,NA,TGCGCCAGCAGCTTATCAGGGACGGATGGTAATTCACCCCTCCACTTT,CASSLSGTDGNSPLHF
few,TRBV4-1,TRBJ1-4,NA,TGCGCCAGCAGCCAAGCCGGTTATGAAAAACTGTTTTTT,CASSQAGYEKLFF
NA,TRBV11-2,TRBJ2-5,NA,TGTGCCAGCAGACCAACTTGGTCCCAAGAGACCCAGTACTTC,CASRPTWSQETQYF